The next 17 T cell receptor beta chains were all read from a single sample in a study of T cell responses to AZD1222 COVID-19 vaccine. Sequencing was performed with immunoSEQ multiplex PCR; in TCRdb, only in-frame clones are kept and a portion is missing. This table has some 150,000 clones, about 94% appearing once. The sequenced sample was peripheral blood, obtained on day 0 of AZD1222 vaccination. The receptors stem from an adult in good health.

The rearrangement joins TRBV2 to TRBJ1-5; D unresolved. The germline V gene has CDR1 SNHLY and CDR2 FYNNEI. The CDR3 contains 13 residues. The V end was cut by 6 bases, the J end by 0 bases, with 6 bases between. The CDR3 region is CASRQYSNQPQHF. The CDR3 nucleotides read TGTGCCAGCAGGCAGTATAGCAATCAGCCCCAGCATTTT.

The gene calls are TRBV5-1 and TRBJ1-2, with 7 bases that match TRBD1. Germline V CDR1 and CDR2: SGHRS, YFSETQ. J lost 4 bases, V lost 0 bases, and 6 bases had no gene match. The CDR3 length is 15 residues. The CDR3 sequence is CASSLGYRQGYGYTF. For the CDR3, the DNA is TGCGCCAGCAGCTTGGGTTATCGACAGGGCTATGGCTACACCTTC.

This sequence joins TRBV15 and TRBJ2-2, with D tentatively TRBD2 (7 bases). Trimming removed 1 base from V and 3 bases from J, with 15 bases in between. Per germline, CDR1 LNHNV and CDR2 YYDKDF (reference sequence). The CDR3 totals 17 residues. The CDR3 loop reads CATSRGGGRMDTGELFF. CDR3 DNA: TGTGCCACCAGCAGAGGGGGGGGGCGGATGGACACCGGGGAGCTGTTTTTT.

The chain uses TRBV28 and TRBJ1-3, with unresolved D. The CDR3 runs 14 residues. Trimming stripped 8 bases from V and 0 bases from J, with 11 bases between. Germline CDR1 reads MDHEN; CDR2 reads SYDVKM. The CDR3 region is CASEKRHSGNTIYF. The CDR3 DNA follows: TGTGCCAGCGAGAAGCGTCACTCTGGAAACACCATATATTTT.

The chain recombines TRBV19 with TRBJ2-7; D not certain. The germline gives CDR1 LNHDA, CDR2 SQIVND (reference sequence). V lost 7 bases and J 0 bases, leaving 13 bases between the germline ends. The CDR3 spans 14 residues. The chain's CDR3 is CASKDWSSSYEQYF. The CDR3 DNA sequence: TGTGCCAGTAAAGATTGGTCGAGCTCCTACGAGCAGTACTTC.

This clone was seen a single time. The chain recombines TRBV10-2 with TRBJ2-3; no definite D call. The CDR3 runs to 13 residues. Germline CDR1 is WSHSY and CDR2 is SAAADI. With 6 bases removed from V and 2 bases from J, the gap between germline ends came to 9 bases. The CDR3 region has the DNA TGCGCCAGCAGGCCCGGGTACACAGATACGCAGTATTTT. Its protein is CASRPGYTDTQYF.

The chain carries TRBV7-2 and TRBJ2-7; D is unclear. Germline CDR1 reads SGHTA; CDR2 reads FQGNSA. CDR3 length: 16 residues. Trimming stripped 4 bases from V and 3 bases from J, with 19 bases between. CDR3 sequence (DNA): TGTGCCAGCAGCTCGCATAGGGCCTCTTTTATCTACGAGCAGTACTTC. Translated: CASSSHRASFIYEQYF.

The chain has TRBV10-1 and TRBJ1-1, with D possibly being TRBD1 (6 bases). Germline V gene data show CDR1 as WNHNN and CDR2 as SYGVQD (reference sequence). The CDR3 runs to 14 residues. Trimming removed 2 bases at V and 1 base at J, with 8 bases between. This chain's CDR3 is CASSEPGQNTEAFF. The CDR3 DNA reads TGCGCCAGCAGTGAGCCGGGACAGAACACTGAAGCTTTCTTT.

J is TRBJ1-2 and V is TRBV2; D remains ambiguous. CDR3 size: 13 residues. Trimming removed 4 bases at V and 2 bases at J, with 8 bases between. Looked up from germline, CDR1 is SNHLY and CDR2 is FYNNEI. CDR3 DNA: TGTGCCAGCAGTGGATCGGGGAACTATGGCTACACCTTC. The encoded protein is CASSGSGNYGYTF.

The chain recombines TRBV6-5 with TRBJ2-2; the D gene is possibly TRBD1 (6 bases). The CDR3 totals 15 residues. The germline V gene has CDR1 MNHEY and CDR2 SVGAGI. Between the trimmed V and J ends, which lost 5 bases and 6 bases, there was a span of 16 bases. The CDR3 nucleotides read TGTGCCAGCAGTCAACTTCGAGGGGGTGCCGGGGAGCTGTTTTTT. Its translation is CASSQLRGGAGELFF.

V is TRBV7-2 and J is TRBJ1-1; D possibly corresponds to TRBD1 (6 bases). Deletions cut 2 bases from V and 0 bases from J, with 22 bases between. CDR3 length: 19 amino acids. CDR1 is SGHTA and CDR2 is FQGNSA in the germline V gene. The CDR3 bases are TGTGCCAGCAGCTTATTGCGGGGAGGGTACAGGGTAATGAACACTGAAGCTTTCTTT. Protein: CASSLLRGGYRVMNTEAFF.

V usage is TRBV7-3 and J usage is TRBJ2-1; D is unclear. The CDR3 is 14 amino acids. Trimming shortened V by 1 base and J by 3 bases, and 7 bases separated the two germline ends. Looked up from germline, CDR1 is SGHTA and CDR2 is FQGTGA. This CDR3 is CASSLIGNYNEQFF. For the CDR3, the DNA is TGTGCCAGCAGCTTAATTGGGAACTACAATGAGCAGTTCTTC.

V usage is TRBV5-1 and J usage is TRBJ2-3; D gene uncertain. Trimming stripped 1 base from V and 8 bases from J, with 5 bases between. Germline loops: CDR1 SGHRS, CDR2 YFSETQ. The CDR3 totals 11 residues. CDR3 sequence reads: CASSLKGTQYF. DNA of the CDR3: TGCGCCAGCAGCTTGAAGGGTACGCAGTATTTT.

The rearrangement uses TRBV5-4 and TRBJ1-2; D not certain. Germline CDR1 is SGHNT and CDR2 is YYREEE (reference sequence). The CDR3 has 13 amino acids. V lost 0 bases and J 3 bases, leaving 6 bases between the germline ends. In DNA form, the CDR3 reads TGTGCCAGCAGCTTGGGAACAGACTATGGCTACACCTTC. Translated: CASSLGTDYGYTF.

V is TRBV28 and J is TRBJ1-2; 9 nucleotides match TRBD1. CDR1 and CDR2 (germline): MDHEN, SYDVKM. The CDR3 extends over 14 amino acids. Losses at the gene ends were 9 bases for V and 5 bases for J; bases not matched to a gene: 10. Here the CDR3 DNA reads TGTGCCAGTACCGTGGGACAGGGAAATTATGGCTACACCTTC. Amino acid sequence: CASTVGQGNYGYTF.

The chain recombines TRBV2 with TRBJ2-5, with 9 bases lining up with TRBD2. With 4 bases clipped from V and 5 bases from J, the junction kept 8 bases outside the gene matches. CDR3 length equals 15 residues. Germline lookup yields CDR1 SNHLY and CDR2 FYNNEI. The CDR3 region is CASSADSGSLETQYF. Here the CDR3 DNA reads TGTGCCAGCAGTGCGGATAGCGGGAGTTTGGAGACCCAGTACTTC.

This rearrangement joins TRBV4-3 to TRBJ2-7; the D gene is possibly TRBD1 (6 bases). Per the germline V gene, CDR1 is LGHNA and CDR2 is YSLEER. This CDR3 comprises 15 residues. The ends were cut back, 1 base at V and 2 bases at J, with 12 bases in the middle. The CDR3 sequence is CASSQASKGAYEQYF. CDR3 coding DNA: TGCGCCAGCAGCCAAGCGTCAAAGGGGGCCTACGAGCAGTACTTC.